Each of the 19 T cell receptor beta chains below was sequenced from the same sample in a study of cytomegalovirus exposure and HLA in healthy donors. The PCR was carried out with 60 Vbeta primers and 13 Jbeta primers. Here immunoSEQ multiplex PCR was the method, and the copy in TCRdb shows in-frame clones only, minus some. Of under 200,000 clones listed, approximately 77% were seen once; the top ten hold roughly 7.5%. The sample comprised PBMCs. The receptors stem from a male donor in good health and CMV-seropositive.

The chain uses TRBV11-2 and TRBJ2-7; 8 bases align to TRBD2. Looked up from germline, CDR1 is SGHAT and CDR2 is FQNNGV. The CDR3 has 14 amino acids. The trim removed 5 bases at V and 3 bases at J, leaving 6 bases unmatched. CDR3 coding DNA: TGTGCCAGCAGCCCACAGGGACTAGGCTACGAGCAGTACTTC. Amino acid sequence: CASSPQGLGYEQYF. Full variable domain (rest looked up from reference TRBV11-2 and TRBJ2-7): EAGVAQSPRYKIIEKRQSVAFWCNPISGHATLYWYQQILGQGPKLLIQFQNNGVVDDSQLPKDRFSAERLKGVDSTLKIQPAKLEDSAVYLCASSPQGLGYEQYFGPGTRLTVT.

This clone was seen once. The rearrangement links TRBV10-2 to TRBJ2-3, with a tentative D call TRBD2 (5 bases). Germline V gene data show CDR1 as WSHSY and CDR2 as SAAADI. Trimming stripped 4 bases from V and 0 bases from J, with 17 bases between. The CDR3 extends over 17 amino acids. CDR3 sequence (DNA): TGCGCCAGCAGTGCTTGGACTCCAACTTCTAGCACAGATACGCAGTATTTT. As protein: CASSAWTPTSSTDTQYF.

The chain carries TRBV6-6 and TRBJ1-2; D is unresolved. This CDR3 region has 15 residues. Trimming removed 6 bases from V and 0 bases from J, with 14 bases in between. CDR1 and CDR2 (germline): MNHNY, SVGAGI (reference sequence). CDR3 in amino acids: CASSSPDTTNYGYTF. The CDR3 DNA sequence: TGTGCCAGCAGCTCTCCCGACACAACTAACTATGGCTACACCTTC.

The chain recombines TRBV5-6 with TRBJ2-5, with D possibly TRBD1 on 6 matching bases. CDR1 is SGHDT and CDR2 is YYEEEE in the germline V gene. This CDR3 spans 13 amino acids. Trimming took 5 bases from V and 4 from J, leaving 12 bases between them. The CDR3 sequence is CASSSWGLETQYF. The CDR3 nucleotides read TGTGCCAGCAGTTCTTGGGGGCTAGAGACCCAGTACTTC.

The chain joins TRBV11-2 to TRBJ1-1, with TRBD1 as a possible D gene (5 bases). CDR1 SGHAT and CDR2 FQNNGV come from the germline V gene. The CDR3 is 15 amino acids. The V end lost 5 bases, the J end lost 5 bases, and 18 bases lay between the germline ends. In nucleotides, the CDR3 is TGTGCCAGCAGCCCCCACGCGGGGGGGGAGACTGAAGCTTTCTTT. Protein product: CASSPHAGGETEAFF.

The sample holds one count of this clone. V gene TRBV19 combines with J gene TRBJ1-4, with TRBD1 identical over 7 bases. Per germline, CDR1 LNHDA and CDR2 SQIVND (reference sequence). V shed 5 bases, J shed 8 bases, and the junction held 5 bases outside the gene matches. The CDR3 contains 13 residues. The CDR3 bases are TGTGCCAGTAGTCCGGACAGGTTAGAAAAACTGTTTTTT. This codes for CASSPDRLEKLFF.

The gene calls are TRBV10-2 and TRBJ2-2, with D tentatively TRBD2 (6 bases). Between the trimmed V and J ends, which lost 3 bases and 8 bases, there was a span of 13 bases. The CDR3 is 14 amino acids. Germline CDR1 WSHSY, CDR2 SAAADI. The CDR3 reads CASSDLLAAGELFF. The CDR3 DNA follows: TGCGCCAGCAGTGACCTATTAGCGGCTGGGGAGCTGTTTTTT.

This clone has only one observation. This chain connects TRBV2 to TRBJ2-5; possibly TRBD2 for D (5 bases). The CDR3 loop spans 16 amino acids. V was pared by 1 base and J by 1 base, with 13 bases between. The V gene's germline CDR1 is SNHLY and CDR2 FYNNEI. Here the CDR3 DNA reads TGTGCCAGCAGTGAAGGCCGTACGGGATCCCAAGAGACCCAGTACTTC. Translation: CASSEGRTGSQETQYF.

The rearrangement uses TRBV6-5 and TRBJ1-2, with D possibly being TRBD1 (6 bases). Germline values: CDR1 MNHEY, CDR2 SVGAGI. V was cut by 6 bases and J by 8 bases, with 16 bases left in between. The CDR3 covers 13 residues. The CDR3 DNA follows: TGTGCCAGCAGGCCGCCAGGGGATGGGGGCTACACCTTC. Encoded protein: CASRPPGDGGYTF.

The chain has TRBV19 and TRBJ2-7; possibly TRBD2 for D (5 bases). There are 15 residues in the CDR3. V lost 1 base to trimming and J lost 9 bases, with 19 bases between them. Looked up from germline, CDR1 is LNHDA and CDR2 is SQIVND (reference sequence). CDR3 loop: CASSIVGINPVRQYF. The DNA of the CDR3 is TGTGCCAGTAGTATAGTCGGGATAAACCCCGTCAGGCAGTACTTC.

This chain connects TRBV7-2 to TRBJ1-1; D possibly corresponds to TRBD1 (6 bases). The CDR3 contains 15 residues. Germline CDR1 is SGHTA and CDR2 is FQGNSA. Trimming pared 4 bases from V and 1 base from J, leaving 13 bases between. CDR3 coding DNA: TGTGCCAGCAGCTGGACGGGGGGCCAGAACACTGAAGCTTTCTTT. This encodes CASSWTGGQNTEAFF. The full variable domain, completed using reference TRBV7-2 and TRBJ1-1, is GAGVSQSPSNKVTEKGKDVELRCDPISGHTALYWYRQSLGQGLEFLIYFQGNSAPDKSGLPSDRFSAERTGGSVSTLTIQRTQQEDSAVYLCASSWTGGQNTEAFFGQGTRLTVV.

V gene TRBV30 combines with J gene TRBJ2-1; 8 nucleotides line up with TRBD1. In germline, CDR1 is GTSNPN, CDR2 SVGIG (reference sequence). The CDR3 runs 13 residues. Unmatched junction bases numbered 6, after V lost 2 bases and J lost 9 bases. The CDR3 coding sequence is TGTGCCTGGAGTCAAGGACAGGGACGTGAGCAGTTCTTC. Translating gives CAWSQGQGREQFF.

There are a few counts of this clone. J is TRBJ1-5 and V is TRBV15, with D hard to call. The CDR3 has 15 residues. Germline CDR1 reads LNHNV; CDR2 reads YYDKDF (reference sequence). Trimming took 1 base from V and 0 from J, leaving 7 bases between them. CDR3 sequence reads: CATSRGGGSNQPQHF. The DNA for the CDR3 is TGTGCCACCAGCAGAGGAGGAGGTAGCAATCAGCCCCAGCATTTT.

The V gene is TRBV2, the J gene TRBJ1-2; D call uncertain. The CDR3 loop spans 13 amino acids. Trimming cost V 6 bases and J 8 bases, with 16 bases left between them. Germline values: CDR1 SNHLY, CDR2 FYNNEI. This CDR3 reads CASRGQVLNGYTF. As DNA, the CDR3 is TGTGCCAGCAGAGGCCAGGTCCTCAACGGCTACACCTTC.

This clone was detected a few times. V is TRBV30 and J is TRBJ1-6; D uncertain. This CDR3 comprises 13 residues. CDR1 is GTSNPN, CDR2 SVGIG, per germline (reference sequence). The V end was cut by 3 bases, the J end by 8 bases, with 11 bases between. CDR3 amino acids: CAWRLERDSPLHF. CDR3 DNA sequence: TGTGCCTGGAGGCTGGAGAGGGATTCACCCCTCCACTTT.

This chain connects TRBV4-2 to TRBJ1-1; 7 positions match TRBD1. Germline lookup yields CDR1 LGHNA and CDR2 YNFKEQ. This CDR3 spans 16 amino acids. The ends lost 1 base at V and 5 bases at J; junction bases unmatched: 10. The CDR3 loop is CASSQVGQVGGTEAFF. The DNA of the CDR3 is TGTGCCAGCAGCCAAGTAGGACAGGTCGGAGGGACTGAAGCTTTCTTT.

This clone is termed medium-sized. CDR3 DNA sequence: TGCGCCAGCAGCTTGGGTTTGGGGGCCTGGGATACGCAGTATTTT. This codes for CASSLGLGAWDTQYF. The chain recombines TRBV5-1 with TRBJ2-3; TRBD1 is a possible D gene (6 bases). Germline assignment: CDR1 SGHRS and CDR2 YFSETQ. Trimming shortened V by 0 bases and J by 6 bases, and 14 bases separated the two germline ends. This CDR3 is 15 amino acids long. Full variable domain (rest looked up from reference TRBV5-1 and TRBJ2-3): KAGVTQTPRYLIKTRGQQVTLSCSPISGHRSVSWYQQTPGQGLQFLFEYFSETQRNKGNFPGRFSGRQFSNSRSEMNVSTLELGDSALYLCASSLGLGAWDTQYFGPGTRLTVL.

This clone has just a few counts. CDR3 coding DNA: TGTGCCAGCATCGGGGTCGGCTCCTACAATGAGCAGTTCTTC. Protein sequence: CASIGVGSYNEQFF. The chain has TRBV7-9 and TRBJ2-1, with a possible D match to TRBD2 (5 bases). This CDR3 contains 14 residues. V lost 7 bases and J 0 bases, leaving 10 bases between the germline ends. Germline CDR1 reads SEHNR; CDR2 reads FQNEAQ (reference sequence).

This clone was counted a few times. The gene calls are TRBV10-3 and TRBJ2-2; 7 bases are shared with TRBD2. Germline CDR1 reads ENHRY; CDR2 reads SYGVKD. This CDR3 spans 15 amino acids. J gave up 1 base and V 6 bases, and 5 bases lay outside the gene matches. As DNA, the CDR3 is TGTGCCATCAGGGGGGGGTTGGAGAACACCGGGGAGCTGTTTTTT. Protein product: CAIRGGLENTGELFF.